Each of the 13 T cell receptor beta chains below was sequenced from the same sample in a study of T cell responses to AZD1222 COVID-19 vaccine. Using immunoSEQ multiplex PCR, the repertoire was profiled, and TCRdb retains in-frame clones only, with some absent. Altogether 140,000 or so clones are present, approximately 93% being singletons, with the ten largest covering 9% to 15%. Sequences were derived from peripheral blood, sampled after recovery from COVID-19. The receptors were sampled from an adult who had recovered from COVID-19.

Remarks on this clone: At one boundary the junction diverges from the germline segment, which might be a read error. This chain joins TRBV7-9 and TRBJ1-2; D is perhaps TRBD1 (5 bases). CDR1 and CDR2 from the germline V gene are SEHNR and FQNEAQ (reference sequence). This CDR3 has 14 amino acids. The CDR3 region is CASGLRDRFQGYTF. The DNA for the CDR3 is TGTGCCAGCGGCTTAAGGGACCGCTTTCAGGGCTACACCTTC.

The chain combines TRBV5-1 with TRBJ1-5; TRBD1 is a possible D gene (5 bases). V dropped 0 bases and J dropped 1 base, with 8 bases sitting between them. The CDR3 loop spans 15 amino acids. The V gene's germline CDR1 is SGHRS and CDR2 YFSETQ. The CDR3 protein is CASSLEGMSNQPQHF. The CDR3 bases are TGCGCCAGCAGCTTGGAGGGGATGAGCAATCAGCCCCAGCATTTT.

The V call is TRBV12-3 or TRBV12-4, the J call TRBJ1-1, with unresolved D. There are 13 residues in the CDR3. V was clipped by 5 bases and J by 5 bases, with 12 bases between them. The CDR3 bases are TGTGCCAGCAGTGCTAAGACGGGGACTGAAGCTTTCTTT. It is translated as CASSAKTGTEAFF.

This chain connects TRBV3-1 (or the pseudogene TRBV3-2) to TRBJ2-1; tentative D call: TRBD2 (6 bases). CDR1 and CDR2 (germline): LGHDT, YNNKEL (reference sequence). The CDR3 has 18 amino acids. The V end was cut by 3 bases, the J end by 0 bases, with 18 bases between. DNA of the CDR3: TGTGCCAGCAGCCACCTAGGTCGTGGGAGGCACTCCTACAATGAGCAGTTCTTC. Protein product: CASSHLGRGRHSYNEQFF.

This rearrangement joins TRBV11-2 to TRBJ2-7; TRBD2 matches 8 bases. This CDR3 has 14 residues. The germline CDR1 and CDR2 sequences are SGHAT and FQNNGV. J lost 6 bases, V lost 3 bases, and 7 bases had no gene match. The CDR3: CASSFSGNAREQYF. The CDR3 DNA is TGTGCCAGCAGCTTTAGCGGGAACGCCCGCGAGCAGTACTTC. The variable domain in full, completed from reference TRBV11-2 and TRBJ2-7, reads EAGVAQSPRYKIIEKRQSVAFWCNPISGHATLYWYQQILGQGPKLLIQFQNNGVVDDSQLPKDRFSAERLKGVDSTLKIQPAKLEDSAVYLCASSFSGNAREQYFGPGTRLTVT.

This chain connects TRBV7-6 to TRBJ2-2; D possibly corresponds to TRBD2 (5 bases). This CDR3 is built from 15 residues. Germline CDR1 SGHVS, CDR2 FNYEAQ. Between the trimmed V and J ends, which lost 3 bases and 7 bases, there was a span of 15 bases. CDR3 DNA: TGTGCCAGCAGCTTCCAGCGGAACATGGGCGGGGAGCTGTTTTTT. This encodes CASSFQRNMGGELFF.

This chain links TRBV7-8 with TRBJ1-1; D not resolved. The CDR3 has 15 amino acids. The germline gives CDR1 SGHVS, CDR2 FQNEAQ. Trimming left V 1 base short and J 3 bases short, with 12 bases between. This CDR3 is CASSLEGSQDTEAFF. The CDR3 nucleotides read TGTGCCAGCAGCTTAGAAGGGTCCCAAGACACTGAAGCTTTCTTT.

The chain recombines TRBV18 with TRBJ2-4; perhaps TRBD1 as D (6 bases). V lost 0 bases, J lost 7 bases, and 10 bases lay in between. CDR3 length equals 14 residues. Germline CDR1 KGHSH, CDR2 LQKENI. DNA for the CDR3: TGTGCCAGCTCACCACCGGCACAGGGTAACATTCAGTACTTC. This gives the protein CASSPPAQGNIQYF.

The DNA of the CDR3 is TGTGCCAGCAGTTACGGCACCTACGAGCAGTACTTC. The encoded protein is CASSYGTYEQYF. This rearrangement joins TRBV6-2 or TRBV6-3 to TRBJ2-7, with D uncertain. V dropped 2 bases and J dropped 2 bases, with 4 bases sitting between them. The length of the CDR3 is 12 residues. Germline CDR1 is MNHEY and CDR2 is SVGEGT.

As regards this clone: A read error may produce the germline difference seen at one junction end. V is TRBV6-5 and J is TRBJ2-3, with 13 bases that match TRBD2. This CDR3 contains 15 residues. Germline lookup yields CDR1 MNHEY and CDR2 SVGAGI. The CDR3: CASSRGTSGTETQYF. DNA for the CDR3: TGTGCCAGCAGCCGGGGGACTAGCGGGACAGAAACGCAGTATTTT.

The CDR3 coding sequence is TGTGCCAGCAGCCTCGGGGGGAATCTTGGAAACACCATATATTTT. As protein: CASSLGGNLGNTIYF. The chain carries TRBV11-2 and TRBJ1-3; D is perhaps TRBD1 (5 bases). The germline V gene has CDR1 SGHAT and CDR2 FQNNGV. This CDR3 has 15 residues. The ends were cut back, 5 bases at V and 3 bases at J, with 14 bases in the middle. The whole variable domain, filled in from reference TRBV11-2 and TRBJ1-3, reads EAGVAQSPRYKIIEKRQSVAFWCNPISGHATLYWYQQILGQGPKLLIQFQNNGVVDDSQLPKDRFSAERLKGVDSTLKIQPAKLEDSAVYLCASSLGGNLGNTIYFGEGSWLTVV.

The rearrangement links TRBV10-1 to TRBJ1-3; D is undetermined. V was clipped by 3 bases and J by 2 bases, with 17 bases between them. Germline CDR1 and CDR2: WNHNN and SYGVQD (reference sequence). This CDR3 spans 17 amino acids. The CDR3 loop is CASSDPPAVVPGNTIYF. DNA for the CDR3: TGCGCCAGCAGTGATCCTCCCGCCGTGGTCCCTGGAAACACCATATATTTT.

The rearrangement joins TRBV19 to TRBJ2-7; D might be TRBD1 (6 bases). The V gene's germline CDR1 is LNHDA and CDR2 SQIVND (reference sequence). V gave up 7 bases and J gave up 0 bases, with 19 bases separating them. This CDR3 has 16 residues. The CDR3 bases are TGTGCCAGTAAAAAGACCGGGACACTATCCTCCTACGAGCAGTACTTC. Translated: CASKKTGTLSSYEQYF.